Reported below is one T cell receptor beta chain. The antigen remains unidentified. Donation came from healthy Finnish infants having corrective surgery for congenital heart defects. Genomic DNA was extracted from every available blood leukocyte. The sample originates from a study of human thymus T cells. Measured with immunoSEQ multiplex PCR; TCRdb has only the in-frame clones, and not every one. In the table there are 55,000 to 70,000 clones, about 94% of which are singletons. The germline CDR1 and CDR2 sequences are MNHEY and SMNVEV (reference sequence). The CDR3 runs to 14 residues. V lost 5 bases to trimming and J lost 7 bases; unmatched junction nucleotides: 8. Study results and limitations: Among thymic and blood repertoires, usage of V and J genes appeared biased.

The chain recombines TRBV27 with TRBJ1-2; 9 bases match TRBD1. The TCR was taken from a boy under three years old with a congenital heart defect but otherwise immunologically healthy. Input material: blood. The CDR3 reads CASSPFTGGAGYTF. As DNA, the CDR3 is TGTGCCAGCAGTCCCTTTACAGGGGGCGCTGGCTACACCTTC.